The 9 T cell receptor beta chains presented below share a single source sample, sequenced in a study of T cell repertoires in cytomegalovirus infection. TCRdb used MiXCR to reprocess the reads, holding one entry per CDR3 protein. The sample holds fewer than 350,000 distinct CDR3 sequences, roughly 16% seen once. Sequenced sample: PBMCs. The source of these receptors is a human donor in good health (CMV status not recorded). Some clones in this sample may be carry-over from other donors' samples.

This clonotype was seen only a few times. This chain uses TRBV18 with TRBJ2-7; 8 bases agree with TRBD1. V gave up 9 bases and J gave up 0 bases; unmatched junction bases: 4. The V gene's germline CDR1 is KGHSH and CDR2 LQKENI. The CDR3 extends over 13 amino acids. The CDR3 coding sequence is TGTGCCAGTAAGACAGGGGACTCCTACGAGCAGTACTTC. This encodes CASKTGDSYEQYF.

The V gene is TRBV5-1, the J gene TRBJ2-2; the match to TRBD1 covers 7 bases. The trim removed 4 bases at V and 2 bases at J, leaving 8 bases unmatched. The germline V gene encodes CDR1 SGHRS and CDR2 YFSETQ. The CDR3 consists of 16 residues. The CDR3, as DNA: TGCGCCAGCAGCGCAATGACAGGGAGTAACACCGGGGAGCTGTTTTTT. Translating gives CASSAMTGSNTGELFF. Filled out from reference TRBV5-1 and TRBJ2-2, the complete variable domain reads KAGVTQTPRYLIKTRGQQVTLSCSPISGHRSVSWYQQTPGQGLQFLFEYFSETQRNKGNFPGRFSGRQFSNSRSEMNVSTLELGDSALYLCASSAMTGSNTGELFFGEGSRLTVL.

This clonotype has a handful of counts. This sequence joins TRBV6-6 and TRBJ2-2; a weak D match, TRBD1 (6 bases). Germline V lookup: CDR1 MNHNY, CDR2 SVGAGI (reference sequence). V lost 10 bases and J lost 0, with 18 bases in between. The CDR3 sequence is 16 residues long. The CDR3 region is CATPQQGTSNTGELFF. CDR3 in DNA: TGTGCCACGCCTCAACAGGGAACCTCGAACACCGGGGAGCTGTTTTTT.

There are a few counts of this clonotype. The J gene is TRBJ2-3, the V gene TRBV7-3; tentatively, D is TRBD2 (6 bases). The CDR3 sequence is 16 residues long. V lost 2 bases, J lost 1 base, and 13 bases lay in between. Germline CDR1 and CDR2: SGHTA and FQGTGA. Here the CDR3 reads CASSLVGGRGTDTQYF. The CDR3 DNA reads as TGTGCCAGCAGCTTAGTGGGGGGAAGAGGCACAGATACGCAGTATTTT. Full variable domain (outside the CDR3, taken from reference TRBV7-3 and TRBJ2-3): GAGVSQTPSNKVTEKGKYVELRCDPISGHTALYWYRQSLGQGPEFLIYFQGTGAADDSGLPNDRFFAVRPEGSVSTLKIQRTERGDSAVYLCASSLVGGRGTDTQYFGPGTRLTVL.

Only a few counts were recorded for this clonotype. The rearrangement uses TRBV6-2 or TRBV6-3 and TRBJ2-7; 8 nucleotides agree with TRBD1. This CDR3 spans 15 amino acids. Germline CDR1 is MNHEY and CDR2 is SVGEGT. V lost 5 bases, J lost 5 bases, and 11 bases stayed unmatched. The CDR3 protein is CASSGGTGRGDEQYF. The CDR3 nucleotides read TGTGCCAGCAGTGGCGGGACAGGCCGAGGGGACGAGCAGTACTTC.

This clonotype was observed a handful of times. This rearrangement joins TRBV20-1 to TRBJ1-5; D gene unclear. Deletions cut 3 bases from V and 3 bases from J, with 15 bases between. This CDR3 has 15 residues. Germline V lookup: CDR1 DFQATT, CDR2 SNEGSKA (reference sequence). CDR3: CSARMKGYNNQPQHF. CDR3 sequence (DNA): TGCAGTGCTAGGATGAAAGGGTATAACAATCAGCCCCAGCATTTT.

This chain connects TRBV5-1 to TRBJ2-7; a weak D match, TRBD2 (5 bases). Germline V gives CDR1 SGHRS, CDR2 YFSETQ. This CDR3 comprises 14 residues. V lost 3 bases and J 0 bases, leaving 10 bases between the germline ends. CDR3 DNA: TGCGCCAGCAGCTCCGAGGGAAACTCCTACGAGCAGTACTTC. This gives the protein CASSSEGNSYEQYF.

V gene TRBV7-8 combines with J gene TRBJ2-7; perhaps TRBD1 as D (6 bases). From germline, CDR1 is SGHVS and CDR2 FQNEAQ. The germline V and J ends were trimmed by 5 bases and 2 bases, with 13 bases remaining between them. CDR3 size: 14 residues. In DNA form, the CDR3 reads TGTGCCAGCAGCAAGCTACAGGGCGCCTACGAGCAGTACTTC. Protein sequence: CASSKLQGAYEQYF.

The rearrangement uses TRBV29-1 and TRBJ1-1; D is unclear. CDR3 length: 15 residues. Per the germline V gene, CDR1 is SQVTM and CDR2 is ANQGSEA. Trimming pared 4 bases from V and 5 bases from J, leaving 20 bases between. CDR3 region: CSVGLGLTEITEAFF. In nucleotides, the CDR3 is TGCAGCGTTGGTCTGGGGTTAACGGAAATAACTGAAGCTTTCTTT.